These T cell receptor beta chains were read from a single sample in a study of regulatory T cells in long-lasting Graves disease. A single record per CDR3 protein comes from TCRdb applying MiXCR to the multiplex PCR reads. The sample includes roughly 400,000 distinct CDR3 sequences, about 15% of them seen just once. The same sample was also used in a study of T cells in Graves' hyperthyroidism and ophthalmopathy.

The source was peripheral blood mononuclear cells (PBMCs), collected at new diagnosis, from a patient treated with antithyroid drugs. All receptors come from a woman aged 40 to 50 with Graves disease. Each CDR3 is given with its conserved first and last residue. The D gene is left open where the match is weak. Only part of the rows carry a size: once, few, many, or a class if the clone is expanded.

abundance	len	d_gene	v_gene	j_gene	CDR3nt	CDR3aa
many	13	-	TRBV12-3/TRBV12-4	TRBJ1-5	TGTGCCAGCACTCCGAATGAGGATCAGCCCCAGCATTTT	CASTPNEDQPQHF
many	14	-	TRBV11-3	TRBJ2-1	TGTGCCAGCAGCTGGCGGGACTCCTACAATGAGCAGTTCTTC	CASSWRDSYNEQFF
-	16	TRBD1	TRBV5-1	TRBJ2-2	TGCGCCAGCAGCTTGGCGGGACAGGGGAATTCCGGGGAGCTGTTTTTT	CASSLAGQGNSGELFF
few	15	TRBD2	TRBV6-2/TRBV6-3	TRBJ2-1	TGTGCCAGCAAAGTTATACTAGCCGAATCGGGGGGGCAGTTCTTC	CASKVILAESGGQFF
-	16	TRBD2	TRBV12-3/TRBV12-4	TRBJ2-1	TGTGCCAGCAGTTTAGGGGGATTAGCGGGAGTTCAGGAGCAGTTCTTC	CASSLGGLAGVQEQFF
-	15	-	TRBV18	TRBJ2-1	TGTGCCAGCTCACCATTTAGCGGACCCTACAATGAGCAGTTCTTC	CASSPFSGPYNEQFF
few	14	-	TRBV20-1	TRBJ2-7	TGCAGTGCTCCCAATGTGAACTTATCCTACGAGCAGTACTTC	CSAPNVNLSYEQYF
few	13	TRBD1	TRBV20-1	TRBJ1-5	TGCAGTGCTGCCGGGACAGGGTATCAGCCCCAGCATTTT	CSAAGTGYQPQHF
few	15	-	TRBV12-3/TRBV12-4	TRBJ1-5	TGTGCCAGCAGTTCTCGAGGGGATAGCAATCAGCCCCAGCATTTT	CASSSRGDSNQPQHF
many	12	-	TRBV20-1	TRBJ2-7	TGCAGTGCCCCGGGGAGCTCCTACGAGCAGTACTTC	CSAPGSSYEQYF
few	18	TRBD2	TRBV20-1	TRBJ2-1	TGCAGTGCTAGAGATAGGGCCCCCGGACTAGCGGGGCACAGTGAGCAGTTCTTC	CSARDRAPGLAGHSEQFF
many	15	-	TRBV27	TRBJ2-5	TGTGCCAGCATGCCCGGGACACCCAATCTGGAGACCCAGTACTTC	CASMPGTPNLETQYF
few	18	TRBD2	TRBV6-1	TRBJ2-2	TGTGCCAGCAGACCCCCCGGGACTAGCGGCGCGAGTGCCGGGGAGCTGTTTTTT	CASRPPGTSGASAGELFF
few	15	TRBD2	TRBV7-2	TRBJ2-1	TGTGCCAGCAGCTCCGGGACTAGCGGGATACATGAGCAGTTCTTC	CASSSGTSGIHEQFF
many	15	-	TRBV5-1	TRBJ2-3	TGCGCCAGCAGCCCAGTAGACAGCCATACAGATACGCAGTATTTT	CASSPVDSHTDTQYF
-	15	-	TRBV12-3/TRBV12-4	TRBJ1-1	TGTGCCAGCAGTGACTTGGGCAGGAGAGGCACTGAAGCTTTCTTT	CASSDLGRRGTEAFF
few	16	TRBD1	TRBV27	TRBJ1-2	TGTGCCAGCAGTTTTTATAGCACAGGGGGATTCTATGGCTACACCTTC	CASSFYSTGGFYGYTF
many	14	-	TRBV3-1	TRBJ2-2	TGTGCCAGCAGCCAAGAGGTCGTTCCCGGGGAGCTGTTTTTT	CASSQEVVPGELFF
few	15	-	TRBV7-6	TRBJ2-2	TGTGCCAGCAGCTTAAGAACGGTGAACACCGGGGAGCTGTTTTTT	CASSLRTVNTGELFF
many	15	TRBD1	TRBV20-1	TRBJ2-1	TGCAGTGCTAAACCGACCGGGACAGCCTACAATGAGCAGTTCTTC	CSAKPTGTAYNEQFF
many	13	TRBD1	TRBV27	TRBJ2-5	TGTGCCAGCAGTTTTGGGACAGAAGAGACCCAGTACTTC	CASSFGTEETQYF
many	14	-	TRBV9	TRBJ2-5	TGTGCCAGCAGCGTCAGGGGCGGGAAAGAGACCCAGTACTTC	CASSVRGGKETQYF
many	14	-	TRBV12-3/TRBV12-4	TRBJ2-2	TGTGCCAGCAGGACATCTGGACGGACCGGGGAGCTGTTTTTT	CASRTSGRTGELFF
-	14	-	TRBV20-1	TRBJ1-4	TGCAGTGCTACGCCGGGACTGAATAATGAAGAACTGTTTTTT	CSATPGLNNEELFF
few	15	TRBD2	TRBV5-6	TRBJ2-7	TGTGCCAGCAGCCCCATAGCGGGAGGTTTCCCGGAGCAGTACTTC	CASSPIAGGFPEQYF
many	14	-	TRBV27	TRBJ1-6	TGTGCCAGCAGTGGGTACAGGGCTAATTCACCCCTCCACTTT	CASSGYRANSPLHF
-	17	TRBD2	TRBV11-3	TRBJ2-1	TGTGCCAGCAGCTTAGACGGGCTAGCGGGTGCCTACAATGAGCAGTTCTTC	CASSLDGLAGAYNEQFF
once	15	TRBD2	TRBV7-9	TRBJ2-2	TGTGCCAGCAGTTTAGGACTAGCGAACACCGGGGAGCTGTCTTTT	CASSLGLANTGELSF
many	13	TRBD1	TRBV2	TRBJ2-2	TGTGCCAGCGGACAGGGGAACACCGGGGAGCTGTTTTTT	CASGQGNTGELFF
-	15	-	TRBV9	TRBJ2-4	TGTGCCAGCAGCGTAGGGGAGCTAGCCAAAAACATTCAGTACTTC	CASSVGELAKNIQYF
many	14	TRBD2	TRBV7-2	TRBJ2-7	TGTGCCAGCAGCTTAGGTCCGGGAGGATACGAGCAGTACTTC	CASSLGPGGYEQYF
many	16	-	TRBV7-2	TRBJ2-5	TGTGCCAGCAGCTTACCTGAGACCCTAAAGGGAGAGACCCAGTACTTC	CASSLPETLKGETQYF
many	15	-	TRBV24-1	TRBJ2-6	TGTGCCACGGCGGGCAGAGGCTCTGGGGCCAACGTCCTGACTTTC	CATAGRGSGANVLTF
many	15	-	TRBV6-1	TRBJ1-2	TGTGCCAGCAGTCCCCGGAGGACAAACAACTATGGCTACACCTTC	CASSPRRTNNYGYTF
few	16	-	TRBV5-1	TRBJ2-5	TGCGCCAGCAGCCTGATTCCGGGCCAAATAGGGGGGACCCAGTACTTC	CASSLIPGQIGGTQYF
many	16	TRBD1	TRBV6-2/TRBV6-3	TRBJ1-1	TGTGCCAGCAGTTACTCCTCGGACAGGGGGAACACTGAAGCTTTCTTT	CASSYSSDRGNTEAFF
many	10	-	TRBV30	TRBJ1-1	TGTGCCTGGATGAACACTGAAGCTTTCTTT	CAWMNTEAFF
many	18	TRBD2	TRBV7-9	TRBJ2-7	TGTGCCACTCGTAGACGGACTAGCGGGAGGGAAACCACCTACGAGCAGTACTTC	CATRRRTSGRETTYEQYF
-	15	-	TRBV20-1	TRBJ2-1	TGCAGTGCTAGATTAGGGGACTTGTCCTACAATGAGCAGTTCTTC	CSARLGDLSYNEQFF
-	17	-	TRBV19	TRBJ2-1	TGTGCCAGTAGTCCAACTAGCGGACAGGGCCCCTACAATGAGCAGTTCTTC	CASSPTSGQGPYNEQFF
few	15	-	TRBV6-2/TRBV6-3	TRBJ2-1	TGTGCCAGCAGTTACGGTGGAAGTTACCACAATGAGCAGTTCTTC	CASSYGGSYHNEQFF